These 26 T cell receptor beta chains were sequenced from one sample in a study of read filtering for tumor transcriptome and immune sequencing. From approximately 430 ng of RNA, a library with molecular barcoded alpha/delta and beta/gamma adaptors was made. In TCRdb, the reads were re-called with MiXCR into one record per CDR3 protein. Of fewer than 50,000 distinct CDR3 sequences in the sample, roughly an eighth are singletons; the top ten hold 25% to 35%. The sample consisted of a population of CD138-negative cells sorted from bone marrow. These receptors were obtained from a donor at least 40 years old with multiple myeloma.

This clonotype came up many times. The chain uses TRBV12-3 or TRBV12-4 and TRBJ2-5; D is unresolved. This CDR3 is 14 amino acids long. V lost 6 bases, J lost 0 bases, and 11 bases lay in between. CDR3 in DNA: TGTGCCAGCAGAAAGCCGACCTACCAAGAGACCCAGTACTTC. Amino acid sequence: CASRKPTYQETQYF.

This clonotype showed up many times. The chain recombines TRBV6-1 with TRBJ2-3; D may be TRBD1 or TRBD2 (6 bases each). V shed 4 bases and J shed 1 base, with 12 bases lying between them. CDR1 and CDR2 from the germline V gene are MNHNS and SASEGT. CDR3 length: 15 amino acids. In nucleotides, the CDR3 is TGTGCCAGCAGTGGAGGGGGGCTCGGCACAGATACGCAGTATTTT. Translated: CASSGGGLGTDTQYF.

This clonotype occurred a few times. This chain uses TRBV19 with TRBJ2-2; D call uncertain. This CDR3 region has 14 residues. Germline CDR1 and CDR2: LNHDA and SQIVND (reference sequence). V dropped 7 bases and J dropped 4 bases, with 13 bases sitting between them. The CDR3: CASNPESVTGELFF. CDR3 nucleotide sequence: TGTGCCAGTAACCCTGAATCGGTCACCGGGGAGCTGTTTTTT.

The sample holds many counts of this clonotype. The gene calls are TRBV7-9 and TRBJ1-4; no reliable D call. Trimming stripped 8 bases from V and 8 bases from J, with 6 bases between. This CDR3 has 10 amino acids. Germline CDR1 reads SEHNR; CDR2 reads FQNEAQ (reference sequence). The CDR3 protein is CASHGEKLFF. Here the CDR3 DNA reads TGTGCCAGCCATGGGGAAAAACTGTTTTTT.

CDR3 nucleotide sequence: TGCAGTGCTAGGCCGCCGGACGAGAGCAACGAGCAGTACTTC. Translation gives CSARPPDESNEQYF. V and J are TRBV20-1 and TRBJ2-7; D unresolved. Germline V CDR1 and CDR2: DFQATT, SNEGSKA (reference sequence). Trimming shortened V by 3 bases and J by 5 bases, and 17 bases separated the two germline ends. This CDR3 is 14 amino acids long.

Turning to this clonotype: This may come from a read error, since a much larger clone is one base off. This sequence joins TRBV6-6 and TRBJ2-3; 7 positions agree with TRBD1. This CDR3 region has 14 residues. The germline CDR1 and CDR2 sequences are MNHNY and SVGAGI (reference sequence). CDR3 sequence reads: CVSSPVTGSDTQYF. CDR3 coding DNA: TGTGTCAGCAGTCCCGTGACAGGGTCGGATACGCAGTATTTT.

In this sample, this clonotype turned up once. This is likely a read error, given that the CDR3 carries no conserved phenylalanine or tryptophan at its end. The chain combines TRBV5-6 with TRBJ1-1, with D uncertain. V lost 0 bases, J lost 1 base, and 7 bases lay in between. From germline, CDR1 is SGHDT and CDR2 YYEEEE. This CDR3 contains 14 residues. The CDR3 sequence: CASSLAGWNTEAFL. CDR3 nucleotides: TGTGCCAGCAGCTTGGCTGGGTGGAACACTGAAGCTTTCCTT.

At least ten counts were recorded for this clonotype. The chain carries TRBV10-1 and TRBJ2-3; 7 bases map to TRBD2. Germline assignment: CDR1 WNHNN and CDR2 SYGVQD (reference sequence). The CDR3 is made up of 18 amino acids. V lost 0 bases to trimming and J lost 0 bases; unmatched junction nucleotides: 9. For the CDR3, the DNA is TGCGCCAGCAGTGAGTCGATCGGGGGGACCGTAAGCACAGATACGCAGTATTTT. It specifies CASSESIGGTVSTDTQYF.

In this sample, this clonotype turned up many times. The chain uses TRBV29-1 and TRBJ2-1; D unclear. The V gene's germline CDR1 is SQVTM and CDR2 ANQGSEA. The V end lost 6 bases, the J end lost 0 bases, and 6 bases lay between the germline ends. This CDR3 has 12 residues. The CDR3 nucleotides read TGCAGCGTCCTCGTCTCCTACAATGAGCAGTTCTTC. Protein: CSVLVSYNEQFF.

This clonotype appeared many times. This CDR3 reads CASSVDGLAGVTQYF. The CDR3, as DNA: TGTGCCAGCAGCGTAGATGGCCTAGCGGGCGTTACGCAGTATTTT. The chain uses TRBV9 and TRBJ2-3; 8 nucleotides line up with TRBD2. Germline loops: CDR1 SGDLS, CDR2 YYNGEE. With V trimmed by 0 bases and J by 8 bases, 8 bases remained unmatched. The length of the CDR3 is 15 residues.

The table lists this clonotype with many counts. The chain couples TRBV20-1 to TRBJ2-7; no definite D call. Germline lookup yields CDR1 DFQATT and CDR2 SNEGSKA (reference sequence). This CDR3 is 11 amino acids long. V lost 6 bases and J 5 bases, leaving 11 bases between the germline ends. The CDR3 is CSAHSGHEQYF. The CDR3 bases are TGCAGTGCGCACTCCGGCCACGAGCAGTACTTC.

Only a few counts were recorded for this clonotype. This chain links TRBV20-1 with TRBJ2-5; no firm D call. Trimming cost V 3 bases and J 2 bases, with 13 bases left between them. The CDR3 has 14 residues. Germline V CDR1 and CDR2: DFQATT, SNEGSKA (reference sequence). The CDR3 spells CSARAVPLQETQYF. In DNA, the CDR3 is TGCAGTGCTAGGGCGGTGCCACTGCAAGAGACCCAGTACTTC.

This clonotype has at least ten counts. V and J are TRBV18 and TRBJ2-1; D is undetermined. The CDR3 has 13 residues. From germline, CDR1 is KGHSH and CDR2 LQKENI. Trimming took off 8 bases at V and 4 bases at J, with 12 bases between the two ends. CDR3 nucleotides: TGTGCCAGCACTCAACACCGATACAATGAGCAGTTCTTC. Translated: CASTQHRYNEQFF.

Remarks on this clonotype: A much larger clone lies one base from this, so it may be a read error. The J gene is TRBJ2-7, the V gene TRBV5-1; weak D call: TRBD1 (7 bases). Germline values: CDR1 SGHRS, CDR2 YFSETQ. The CDR3 sequence is 14 residues long. CDR3 residues: CDSSPGGLPYEQYF. In DNA form, the CDR3 reads TGCGACAGCAGCCCAGGGGGGCTTCCGTACGAGCAGTACTTC.

This clonotype was seen ten or more times. The chain uses TRBV19 and TRBJ1-5; D unresolved. Germline V gene lookup returns CDR1 LNHDA and CDR2 SQIVND (reference sequence). V dropped 0 bases and J dropped 1 base, with 4 bases sitting between them. The CDR3 runs to 14 residues. CDR3: CASSIEGSNQPQHF. CDR3 in DNA: TGTGCCAGTAGTATAGAAGGCAGCAATCAGCCCCAGCATTTT.

This clonotype was picked up many times. This chain links TRBV4-2 with TRBJ2-2, with D possibly called TRBD1 or TRBD2 (5 bases each). The CDR3 covers 16 residues. V was pared by 0 bases and J by 0 bases, with 8 bases between. Per germline, CDR1 LGHNA and CDR2 YNFKEQ. CDR3 loop: CASSQEVGANTGELFF. For the CDR3, the DNA is TGTGCCAGCAGCCAAGAGGTGGGGGCGAACACCGGGGAGCTGTTTTTT.

This clonotype was recorded many times. The chain uses TRBV9 and TRBJ2-2; D call uncertain. This CDR3 is 13 amino acids long. Trimming took 0 bases from V and 5 from J, leaving 5 bases between them. CDR1 is SGDLS and CDR2 is YYNGEE in the germline V gene. The CDR3 here is CASSVGETGELFF. The DNA of the CDR3 is TGTGCCAGCAGCGTAGGGGAAACCGGGGAGCTGTTTTTT. The whole variable domain, filled in from reference TRBV9 and TRBJ2-2, reads DSGVTQTPKHLITATGQRVTLRCSPRSGDLSVYWYQQSLDQGLQFLIQYYNGEERAKGNILERFSAQQFPDLHSELNLSSLELGDSALYFCASSVGETGELFFGEGSRLTVL.

In this sample, this clonotype turned up many times. CDR3 protein: CAISGRTGDEQYF. In DNA, the CDR3 is TGTGCCATCAGTGGACGTACGGGCGACGAGCAGTACTTC. The rearrangement links TRBV10-3 to TRBJ2-7, with unresolved D. The CDR3 loop spans 13 amino acids. The germline V and J ends were trimmed by 4 bases and 5 bases, with 12 bases remaining between them. The germline V gene encodes CDR1 ENHRY and CDR2 SYGVKD.

This clonotype has ten or more counts. The chain joins TRBV9 to TRBJ1-1; 7 bases are a match to TRBD1. Trimming at V came to 0 bases and at J to 4 bases, leaving 3 bases not matched to a gene. CDR3 length: 14 residues. Germline CDR1 and CDR2: SGDLS and YYNGEE. The CDR3 spells CASSVEGGGTEAFF. CDR3 bases: TGTGCCAGCAGCGTAGAAGGGGGCGGCACTGAAGCTTTCTTT. The full variable domain, in which reference TRBV9 and TRBJ1-1 provide the parts outside the CDR3, is DSGVTQTPKHLITATGQRVTLRCSPRSGDLSVYWYQQSLDQGLQFLIQYYNGEERAKGNILERFSAQQFPDLHSELNLSSLELGDSALYFCASSVEGGGTEAFFGQGTRLTVV.

This clonotype has at least ten counts. This CDR3 fails to terminate in the conserved phenylalanine or tryptophan, so it likely reflects a read error. The V and J genes are TRBV28 and TRBJ2-1; possibly TRBD1 for D (7 bases). The CDR3 totals 15 residues. V was trimmed by 6 bases and J by 2 bases, leaving 14 bases between them. Germline V CDR1 and CDR2: MDHEN, SYDVKM. This chain's CDR3 is CASREGARPYNEQFL. The CDR3 DNA reads as TGTGCCAGCAGGGAGGGGGCTCGCCCCTACAATGAGCAGTTCCTC.

With respect to this clonotype: This may arise from a read error, as a much more abundant clone is one base away. For the CDR3, the DNA is TGTGCCAGCAGACGACTAGCGGGAGGGCACGATGAGCAGTTCTTC. Its protein is CASRRLAGGHDEQFF. The rearrangement links TRBV6-1 to TRBJ2-1; 14 nucleotides match TRBD2. This CDR3 comprises 15 residues. V dropped 6 bases and J dropped 8; count of bases not matched to a gene: 6. In germline, CDR1 is MNHNS, CDR2 SASEGT.

This sequence joins TRBV2 and TRBJ2-5, with D possibly matching TRBD1 (6 bases). This CDR3 is built from 17 residues. The germline V gene encodes CDR1 SNHLY and CDR2 FYNNEI. The ends were cut back, 5 bases at V and 0 bases at J, with 19 bases in the middle. The CDR3 region is CASSPGTPLGYQETQYF. CDR3 nucleotides: TGTGCCAGCAGTCCCGGGACACCACTGGGGTACCAAGAGACCCAGTACTTC.

This clonotype was observed at least ten times. V and J are TRBV28 and TRBJ2-6; 10 bases agree with TRBD1. The CDR3 runs to 14 residues. The V gene's germline CDR1 is MDHEN and CDR2 SYDVKM. The V and J ends lost 4 bases and 12 bases, in that order; junction bases with no gene match: 6. As DNA, the CDR3 is TGTGCCAGCAGTTCCCCGGGACAGGGGCGCGTCCTGACTTTC. It codes for CASSSPGQGRVLTF.

This clonotype was recorded many times. CDR3: CASSLVGTSSREQFF. For the CDR3, the DNA is TGTGCCAGCAGCTTAGTGGGGACTAGCAGTCGGGAGCAGTTCTTC. The V call is TRBV7-2, the J call TRBJ2-1, with TRBD2 matching 9 bases. CDR1 is SGHTA and CDR2 is FQGNSA in the germline V gene. Trimming took 1 base from V and 10 from J; bases not matched to a gene: 8. The CDR3 runs to 15 residues.

In this sample, this clonotype turned up many times. V gene TRBV18 combines with J gene TRBJ2-4; weak D call: TRBD2 (6 bases). CDR1 KGHSH and CDR2 LQKENI come from the germline V gene. V was cut by 2 bases and J by 1 base, with 12 bases left in between. The CDR3 is 16 amino acids. The CDR3 DNA sequence: TGTGCCAGCTCACCATACGGGGGATGGGCCAAAAACATTCAGTACTTC. Protein sequence: CASSPYGGWAKNIQYF.

This clonotype was seen a few times. CDR3 nucleotides: TGTGCCAGCAGCCCTTGGGTAGCGGCTTCCTACAATGAGCAGTTCTTC. Translation gives CASSPWVAASYNEQFF. The chain couples TRBV7-9 to TRBJ2-1; TRBD2 might be the D (6 bases). The CDR3 runs 16 residues. V lost 5 bases to trimming and J lost 1 base, with 15 bases between them. Germline values: CDR1 SEHNR, CDR2 FQNEAQ (reference sequence).